This T cell receptor beta chain appears in the sequencing data of a study of Ad26.COV2.S vaccination and SARS-CoV-2 variants (dated by TCRdb to the early 2020s). Turning to the overall study: Vaccine-arm donors came from COV1001, a multicentre, randomized, double-blind, placebo-controlled phase I-IIa trial of Ad26.COV2.S in healthy adults. Throughout the experiments and outcome assessment, investigators stayed blinded to trial group allocation. Ad26.COV2.S was administered intramuscularly at a dose of 5x10^10 or 1x10^11 viral particles, either as one shot or as two shots given 56 days apart. A total of approximately 30 samples were included in the TCR-sequenced set, comprising some 20 Ad26.COV2.S vaccine recipients, 5 placebo recipients and 8 SARS-CoV-2 convalescent individuals. Trial participants were randomized into five groups of five, in which low-dose or high-dose Ad26.COV2.S was given once or twice, or placebo was given on both occasions. TCRbeta repertoire sequencing was used to assess the specificity and breadth of SARS-CoV-2-reactive T cell receptors after Ad26.COV2.S vaccination. Beyond this particular receptor, the publication reports: Substantial breadth of spike-specific CD8+ and CD4+ T cell responses was reported after vaccination. Non-spike TCR breadth was comparable between vaccine and placebo recipients, consistent with the vaccine containing only spike. The authors noted that total T cell responses may have been underestimated by the TCR breadth and depth analyses. Spike-specific TCR breadth was higher in Ad26.COV2.S recipients than in placebo recipients (P = 0.0014). Comparing responses between vaccine doses or regimens was not something the study was powered to do.

Explained via the paper, the treatment or condition label denotes: roughly 20 received Ad26.COV2.S at low or high dose, single or two shots; about 5 received placebo; per-sample allocation not given. Repertoires of vaccine and placebo recipients were sequenced from samples collected on day 63 after the first injection. Cohort 1b enrolled around 24 adults aged 18-55 years at a single site in Boston, USA, between 29 July and 7 August 2020. As a vaccine, Ad26.COV2.S was a replication-incompetent adenovirus type 26 vector that expressed a prefusion-stabilized SARS-CoV-2 spike protein derived from the original Wuhan strain. TCRbeta CDR3 regions were sequenced with the immunoSEQ Assay. After extraction, genomic DNA underwent amplification by bias-controlled multiplex PCR, followed by high-throughput sequencing. The original methods were these. To quantify the absolute abundance of each unique TCRbeta CDR3 region, sequences were collapsed and filtered. T cell fraction was estimated by normalizing TCRbeta template counts to usable DNA, with usable DNA measured through amplification of reference genes found in all nucleated cells. Repertoire TCRs were annotated as SARS-CoV-2-specific when V gene, CDR3 amino acid sequence and J gene were exactly matched to a known reactive TCR set. The reference SARS-CoV-2 TCR set was derived from MIRA and filtered for enrichment in COVID-19-positive ImmuneCODE repertoires, a step that removed public or cross-reactive TCRs. Using the MIRA antigens, annotated TCRs were further analysed by specific ORF or by position within an ORF. Breadth was defined as annotated unique rearrangements over total unique productive rearrangements; depth was the summed frequency of those rearrangements. Group comparisons of TCR breadth used two-sided Wilcoxon rank-sum tests. TCRdb mirrors the immuneACCESS table, restricted to in-frame sequences. Some clones are absent from its copies; in checked studies, under half trace to an unresolved V gene, and the reason for the others is unknown. V and J calls plus clone size are reproduced from that table; the DNA served to infer D and trimming. The sample includes approximately 420,000 clones, with around nine tenths observed a single time. The ten biggest clones cover roughly 3.5% of the sample.

Points on this clone: Its specific antigen is unknown. No base quality values were provided; no much bigger clone lies one nucleotide off.

CDR1 and CDR2 are read off the germline V gene (reference sequence) as MNHEY and SMNVEV. The CDR3, cysteine through phenylalanine, is 16 amino acids long. Here the CDR3 DNA is all that survives: 48 bases in frame from base 1. Compared with germline, V lacks 1 base and J lacks 5 bases; bases without a gene match: 5. The receptor was derived from a person aged 18-65 years who received the Ad26.COV2.S COVID-19 vaccine or a placebo. Material: peripheral blood, obtained in a trial of Ad26.COV2.S vaccine versus placebo. The rearrangement joined TRBV27 to TRBJ2-2, and TRBD1 matches 9 of the central bases. The nucleotides are TGTGCCAGCAGTTTATGGGGACAGGGAAGGACCGGGGAGCTGTTTTTT. This translates into CASSLWGQGRTGELFF.